A single sample gave rise to the 23 T cell receptor beta chains below, sequenced in a study of cytomegalovirus exposure and HLA in healthy donors. This table comes from immunoSEQ multiplex PCR, and its TCRdb copy is limited to in-frame clones, with some not included. The repertoire holds under 400,000 clones, with about nine tenths as singletons. Sequencing was carried out using PBMCs. These receptors were taken from a woman aged 18 to 35 in good health and CMV-seronegative.

This chain connects TRBV5-1 to TRBJ1-1, with TRBD1 matching over 7 bases. This CDR3 contains 15 residues. Germline V gene data show CDR1 as SGHRS and CDR2 as YFSETQ. Trimming cost V 7 bases and J 1 base; bases outside gene matches: 10. CDR3 loop: CASGDRTGKNTEAFF. CDR3 nucleotides: TGCGCCAGCGGCGACCGGACAGGAAAGAACACTGAAGCTTTCTTT. The whole variable domain, filled in from reference TRBV5-1 and TRBJ1-1, reads KAGVTQTPRYLIKTRGQQVTLSCSPISGHRSVSWYQQTPGQGLQFLFEYFSETQRNKGNFPGRFSGRQFSNSRSEMNVSTLELGDSALYLCASGDRTGKNTEAFFGQGTRLTVV.

The chain joins TRBV27 to TRBJ2-6; D gene ambiguous. V lost 7 bases to trimming and J lost 0 bases, with 10 bases between them. The CDR3 has 15 residues. Germline CDR1 and CDR2: MNHEY and SMNVEV (reference sequence). The CDR3 protein is CASTHGSSGANVLTF. The CDR3, as DNA: TGTGCCAGCACTCATGGTAGCTCTGGGGCCAACGTCCTGACTTTC.

The chain recombines TRBV19 with TRBJ2-3; TRBD2 matches at 7 bases. The V gene end was trimmed by 4 bases and the J gene end by 6 bases; junction bases not matched to a gene: 10. CDR1 is LNHDA and CDR2 is SQIVND in the germline V gene (reference sequence). The CDR3 sequence is 15 residues long. The DNA for the CDR3 is TGTGCCAGTAGTACGTGGGCGGGAGTACCGGATACGCAGTATTTT. As protein: CASSTWAGVPDTQYF.

This clone is a singleton in its sample. V gene TRBV7-8 combines with J gene TRBJ2-1; 9 bases fit TRBD2. Germline assignment: CDR1 SGHVS and CDR2 FQNEAQ. J lost 7 bases, V lost 0 bases, and 4 bases had no gene match. The length of the CDR3 is 15 residues. CDR3 amino acids: CASSLALAGGNEQFF. CDR3 in DNA: TGTGCCAGCAGCTTAGCTCTCGCGGGGGGGAATGAGCAGTTCTTC.

The chain employs TRBV28 and TRBJ2-7, with 9 bases fitting TRBD1. CDR3 length: 19 residues. Germline V gives CDR1 MDHEN, CDR2 SYDVKM. Germline trimming cut 7 bases from V and 1 base from J; bases unmatched to any gene: 20. The CDR3: CASTVTGTGYRTASYEQYF. CDR3 DNA: TGTGCCAGCACCGTTACCGGGACAGGGTATCGGACTGCTTCCTACGAGCAGTACTTC.

The chain uses TRBV2 and TRBJ2-7, with D unresolved. CDR1 is SNHLY and CDR2 is FYNNEI in the germline V gene. Trimming stripped 3 bases from V and 3 bases from J, with 9 bases between. CDR3 size: 13 residues. The CDR3 sequence: CASSDRQDYEQYF. The CDR3 bases are TGTGCCAGCAGTGATAGGCAGGACTACGAGCAGTACTTC.

This clone was observed a handful of times. The chain couples TRBV6-5 to TRBJ1-1; 10 bases are a match to TRBD1. The germline CDR1 and CDR2 sequences are MNHEY and SVGAGI. The CDR3 consists of 13 residues. V was clipped by 7 bases and J by 7 bases; unmatched bases: 6. The CDR3 DNA follows: TGTGCCAGCACTCGGACAGGGGGGGATGAAGCTTTCTTT. This codes for CASTRTGGDEAFF.

The chain has TRBV4-1 and TRBJ2-7; D is unresolved. Trimming cost V 1 base and J 7 bases, with 17 bases left between them. This CDR3 contains 15 residues. Germline V lookup: CDR1 MGHRA, CDR2 YSYEKL. The CDR3 spells CASSQGVSTLSEQYF. Here the CDR3 DNA reads TGCGCCAGCAGCCAAGGAGTAAGCACCCTGAGTGAGCAGTACTTC.

The J gene is TRBJ2-7, the V gene TRBV9, with 8 nucleotides matching TRBD1. Germline CDR1 and CDR2: SGDLS and YYNGEE. The CDR3 sequence is 17 residues long. Germline trimming cut 4 bases from V and 0 bases from J; bases unmatched to any gene: 12. As DNA, the CDR3 is TGTGCCAGCAGCTTTTTGTTGGACAGGGCTTACTCCTACGAGCAGTACTTC. Translating gives CASSFLLDRAYSYEQYF. The full variable domain, its missing parts supplied by reference TRBV9 and TRBJ2-7, is DSGVTQTPKHLITATGQRVTLRCSPRSGDLSVYWYQQSLDQGLQFLIQYYNGEERAKGNILERFSAQQFPDLHSELNLSSLELGDSALYFCASSFLLDRAYSYEQYFGPGTRLTVT.

Points on this clone: In the same sample, other DNA sequences code for this CDR3. The chain is built from TRBV5-1 and TRBJ2-2; D uncertain. Germline V gene data show CDR1 as SGHRS and CDR2 as YFSETQ. The V and J ends lost 3 bases and 3 bases respectively, with 3 bases between them. The CDR3 has 12 residues. The CDR3 coding sequence is TGCGCCAGCAGCTCCTACACCGGGGAGCTGTTTTTT. The encoded protein is CASSSYTGELFF.

The V and J genes are TRBV5-1 and TRBJ2-7, with TRBD2 as a possible D gene (5 bases). CDR1 is SGHRS, CDR2 YFSETQ, per germline. V lost 4 bases to trimming and J lost 3 bases, with 20 bases between them. This CDR3 is built from 16 residues. CDR3 amino acids: CASSPTRVVTLYEQYF. The CDR3 coding sequence is TGCGCCAGCAGCCCGACGCGGGTCGTCACACTCTACGAGCAGTACTTC. Combining the CDR3 with reference TRBV5-1 and TRBJ2-7 gives the whole variable domain KAGVTQTPRYLIKTRGQQVTLSCSPISGHRSVSWYQQTPGQGLQFLFEYFSETQRNKGNFPGRFSGRQFSNSRSEMNVSTLELGDSALYLCASSPTRVVTLYEQYFGPGTRLTVT.

The chain combines TRBV27 with TRBJ2-3, with 8 bases matching TRBD2. After removal of 8 bases from V and 1 base from J, the junction contained 5 bases not matched to a gene. Per the germline V gene, CDR1 is MNHEY and CDR2 is SMNVEV (reference sequence). This CDR3 comprises 14 residues. CDR3 sequence (DNA): TGTGCCAGCTCGGCGGGAGGCGGCACAGATACGCAGTATTTT. Its protein is CASSAGGGTDTQYF.

This sequence joins TRBV28 and TRBJ2-5, with D possibly TRBD1 on 7 matching bases. The germline V gene has CDR1 MDHEN and CDR2 SYDVKM. The CDR3 length is 15 residues. Trimming took off 6 bases at V and 2 bases at J, with 16 bases between the two ends. CDR3 amino acids: CASRGGGRDQETQYF. The CDR3 nucleotides are TGTGCCAGCAGAGGGGGCGGGCGGGATCAAGAGACCCAGTACTTC.

The chain employs TRBV29-1 and TRBJ2-3; a possible D gene is TRBD1 (5 bases). There are 13 residues in the CDR3. In germline, CDR1 is SQVTM, CDR2 ANQGSEA. V was cut by 5 bases and J by 2 bases, with 11 bases left in between. The CDR3 DNA follows: TGCAGCGTTCAGGGCAGCCCCACAGATACGCAGTATTTT. Its translation: CSVQGSPTDTQYF.

This chain uses TRBV29-1 with TRBJ1-1; TRBD1 matches 7 bases. V was clipped by 6 bases and J by 1 base; unmatched bases: 11. Germline V gene data show CDR1 as SQVTM and CDR2 as ANQGSEA. CDR3 length: 15 amino acids. CDR3 sequence: CSVITLTGENTEAFF. The CDR3 DNA follows: TGCAGCGTCATCACCCTTACAGGGGAGAACACTGAAGCTTTCTTT.

The CDR3 loop reads CASSVVARVDTEAFF. The DNA for the CDR3 is TGTGCCAGCAGCGTAGTGGCCCGGGTGGACACTGAAGCTTTCTTT. The chain employs TRBV9 and TRBJ1-1; D is uncertain. Germline V gene sequence: CDR1 SGDLS, CDR2 YYNGEE. The CDR3 has 15 amino acids. The V end was cut by 0 bases, the J end by 3 bases, with 12 bases between.

This clone showed up just once. The chain employs TRBV25-1 and TRBJ2-2, with 7 bases identical to TRBD1. The CDR3 runs to 16 residues. Per the germline V gene, CDR1 is MGHDK and CDR2 is SYGVNS. V lost 0 bases and J lost 2; bases outside the gene matches: 3. CDR3 sequence: CASSEYGDSNTGELFF. In DNA, the CDR3 is TGTGCCAGCAGTGAATATGGGGACAGTAACACCGGGGAGCTGTTTTTT.

The rearrangement joins TRBV11-2 to TRBJ1-1, with TRBD1 matching 9 bases. This CDR3 comprises 15 residues. The trim removed 3 bases at V and 7 bases at J, leaving 9 bases unmatched. CDR1 is SGHAT and CDR2 is FQNNGV in the germline V gene. CDR3 region: CASSLGTGWGVEAFF. Here the CDR3 DNA reads TGTGCCAGCAGCTTGGGGACAGGGTGGGGAGTTGAAGCTTTCTTT.

This clone came up once. This chain uses TRBV7-6 with TRBJ2-1; 7 nucleotides agree with TRBD2. CDR1 is SGHVS and CDR2 is FNYEAQ in the germline V gene. The CDR3 sequence is 15 residues long. With V trimmed by 3 bases and J by 4 bases, 6 bases remained unmatched. CDR3 sequence reads: CASSFLSGKYNEQFF. The CDR3 bases are TGTGCCAGCAGCTTTCTAAGCGGGAAGTACAATGAGCAGTTCTTC.

The J gene is TRBJ2-2, the V gene TRBV30; TRBD1 aligns across 7 bases. This CDR3 comprises 13 residues. V gave up 3 bases and J gave up 5 bases; unmatched junction bases: 3. Germline CDR1 GTSNPN, CDR2 SVGIG (reference sequence). CDR3 bases: TGTGCCTGGAGCTTACAGGGGACCGGGGAGCTGTTTTTT. Translation: CAWSLQGTGELFF. Full variable domain (rest looked up from reference TRBV30 and TRBJ2-2): SQTIHQWPATLVQPVGSPLSLECTVEGTSNPNLYWYRQAAGRGLQLLFYSVGIGQISSEVPQNLSASRPQDRQFILSSKKLLLSDSGFYLCAWSLQGTGELFFGEGSRLTVL.

The chain joins TRBV6-5 to TRBJ2-3, with no clear D. V lost 6 bases, J lost 3 bases, and 4 bases lay in between. The germline gives CDR1 MNHEY, CDR2 SVGAGI. The CDR3 runs 11 residues. CDR3 bases: TGTGCCAGCAGGGAGACAGATACGCAGTATTTT. Translated: CASRETDTQYF.

V usage is TRBV19 and J usage is TRBJ2-7; 9 bases fit TRBD1. The J segment lost 3 bases and the V segment lost 6 bases, leaving 9 bases of the junction unmatched. This CDR3 comprises 15 residues. Germline V CDR1 and CDR2: LNHDA, SQIVND (reference sequence). CDR3 sequence reads: CASSPGQGMLYEQYF. The DNA of the CDR3 is TGTGCCAGTAGCCCCGGACAGGGGATGCTCTACGAGCAGTACTTC.

This clone has only one observation. Within the sample, other DNA sequences also encode this same CDR3. The V and J genes are TRBV4-2 and TRBJ2-2; a possible D gene is TRBD1 (6 bases). The CDR3 has 16 residues. V shed 3 bases and J shed 0 bases, with 11 bases lying between them. The germline CDR1 and CDR2 sequences are LGHNA and YNFKEQ. The CDR3 is CASSQAGTTNTGELFF. The CDR3 DNA sequence: TGTGCCAGCAGCCAGGCCGGGACAACGAACACCGGGGAGCTGTTTTTT.